This T cell receptor (beta chain) is drawn from a study of shared clonotypes between healthy human individuals. General study results and limits: The represented genetic and exposure-history diversity was limited by the small number of donors.

Trimming stripped 6 bases from V and 8 bases from J, with 17 bases between. Germline values: CDR1 SQVTM, CDR2 ANQGSEA. CDR3 length: 13 amino acids. The repertoire was sequenced with immunoSEQ multiplex PCR; TCRdb's copy has only in-frame clones and lacks some. The sample has about 610,000 clones, more than 95% seen once. The donors, all of them Caucasian adults, lived in Nashville, Tennessee. The authors divided CD4+ cells into CD45RA+ naive and CD45RA-negative memory subsets. In its sample, this clone was seen once. The antigen is undetermined. The TCR comes from a woman in her 30s in good health. The chain links TRBV29-1 to TRBJ2-1, with D tentatively TRBD2 (6 bases). Sequenced: naive CD4+ T cells sorted from blood. Specified subset: CD45RA+ positively selected. CDR3 nucleotide sequence: TGCAGCGTCGAGCGAACTAGCAGCCATGAGCAGTTCTTC. Translated: CSVERTSSHEQFF.